This paragraph covers one T cell receptor (beta chain) sequence. This clone has more than one count but fewer than ten. The antigen this receptor binds is unknown. Base qualities are not at hand, and no much larger clone is one base apart. Via the germline V gene (reference sequence), CDR1 is SEHNR and CDR2 FQNEAQ. Spanning cysteine to phenylalanine, the CDR3 consists of 13 amino acids. The sequence is cut down to CDR3 DNA, 39 bases in frame from base 1. V is cut by 5 bases and J by 5 bases, and the space between the germline ends is 13 bases. The time point label, as the study defines it: about 28 days (+/-7) after the second vaccine dose. AZD1222 recipients with second doses at about 4 weeks or about 12 weeks were pooled, because spike-specific TCR depth and breadth did not differ between schedules. Vaccinee samples were obtained from the UK trials COV001 and COV002, which included a single-blind randomized controlled phase 2/3 trial of AZD1222 (ChAdOx1 nCoV-19) in healthy adults. Trial participant PBMC samples were collected at day 0 and day 28 after the second dose for TCRbeta chain sequencing.

These data come from a study of T cell responses to AZD1222 COVID-19 vaccine (dated by TCRdb to about 2021). The study in broad terms: TCR sequencing was performed for 230 to 250 trial participants, of whom 200 to 220 were given two doses of AZD1222 and roughly 25 were given two doses of MenACWY control vaccine. Trial participants were enrolled by age into 18-55, 56-69 and 70-plus year subgroups, with around 140, 26 and 57 TCR-sequenced participants respectively.

The paper as a whole reports these results and caveats: Participants were mostly white British, with more females than males. The authors suggested clonal diversity may have been underestimated. The 56-69-year group was small, and its depth increase did not reach significance, likely because of low power. Conclusions about previously exposed vaccinees are limited because only six or seven AZD1222 recipients were SARS-CoV-2 seropositive at baseline. CD4 TCRs associated with the vaccine covered the entire spike protein, and the dominant responses were in regions 160-218 and 743-854. Nearly half of unique spike-specific TCRs reportedly recognized epitopes outside regions mutated in the B.1.351 and B.1.1.7 variants. Because no samples from the day 14 peak response were available, repertoires could be characterized only after the peak T cell response. After two AZD1222 doses, both the breadth and the depth of spike-specific TCRs were significantly higher than at day 0 and than in MenACWY recipients.

The CDR3 regions of human TCRbeta chains were analyzed by immunosequencing. As for how the authors treated the data: Repertoire TCRs were checked for matches against a reference library of SARS-CoV-2-specific TCRs that had been generated using the MIRA antigen-specificity platform. Breadth was defined as the fraction of unique TCRs that were SARS-CoV-2-associated, and depth was defined as the fraction of total T cells that were SARS-CoV-2-associated. Using the MIRA data, every spike-specific TCR was mapped to the spike region that the TCR reacted to and assigned to either a CD4 or a CD8 class. Log10-transformed breadth and depth values were compared by one-way ANOVA with Sidak's multiple comparisons tests. The table comes from immuneACCESS by way of TCRdb, which keeps in-frame sequences with V and J called. Part of the clones is missing from these tables; in studies checked, under half for an unresolved V gene and the rest for unknown reasons. That table gives V, J and clone size, and the DNA gave D and trimming. The sample table holds 100,000 to 150,000 clones, of which around 85% were seen once. 3.5% to 5% of the sample goes to the ten largest clones.

The TCR was taken from an adult who received the AZD1222 COVID-19 vaccine. The material was peripheral blood, obtained 28 days after the second AZD1222 dose. The receptor chain draws on TRBV7-9 and TRBJ2-7, with the D gene call left open. The CDR3: CASSPRVVDEQYF. At the DNA level, the sequence is TGTGCCAGCAGCCCAAGGGTAGTCGACGAGCAGTACTTC.